The TCR beta chain under discussion was sequenced for a study of cytomegalovirus exposure and HLA in healthy donors. CDR1 and CDR2 from the germline V gene are LNHDA and SQIVND (reference sequence). The CDR3 runs 14 residues. With 3 bases removed from V and 6 bases from J, the gap between germline ends came to 14 bases. PCR primers comprised 60 Vbeta and 13 Jbeta primers. Under the authors' procedure: In a later analysis, of 84 million or so unique beta chains, roughly 9.9 million appeared in at least two donors. TCRdb's table, derived via immunoSEQ multiplex PCR, lists solely in-frame clones and lacks some. The DNA gave D and trimming, while V, J and clone size come from that table. Of hundreds of thousands of clones in the sample, roughly 80% were seen once. In the case of this clone: As yet, its antigen is unknown.

Findings and caveats of the study: Fewer N-insertions than the approximately 700-donor mean were reportedly shown by an Asian-associated ancestry cluster in a later analysis. The study reported that TCR beta sequences accurately predicted HLA-A and HLA-B alleles in most subjects.

The source material was PBMCs. The chain uses TRBV19 and TRBJ1-2, with D tentatively TRBD1 (5 bases). This TCR was sampled from a girl aged 2 to 9 in good health and CMV-seronegative. The CDR3 here is CASSIYTGGNGYTF. The DNA of the CDR3 is TGTGCCAGTAGTATTTATACAGGCGGTAATGGCTACACCTTC. The variable domain in full, completed from reference TRBV19 and TRBJ1-2, reads DGGITQSPKYLFRKEGQNVTLSCEQNLNHDAMYWYRQDPGQGLRLIYYSQIVNDFQKGDIAEGYSVSREKKESFPLTVTSAQKNPTAFYLCASSIYTGGNGYTFGSGTRLTVV.